This T cell receptor beta chain was captured by sequencing in a study of Ad26.COV2.S vaccination and SARS-CoV-2 variants. Study information: Donor was in the COV1001 Ad26.COV2.S trial arm. General study results and limits: Vaccinees reportedly had broad spike-specific CD8+ and CD4+ T cell responses. Those who received vaccine or placebo ended up with similar non-spike TCR breadth.

In its sample, this clone was seen a few times. What it binds is not known. Indicated treatment: 15 to 20 received Ad26.COV2.S at low or high dose, single or two shots; roughly 5 received placebo; per-sample allocation not given. Following the first vaccine or placebo injection, samples were taken on day 63. This Boston cohort included adults aged 18-55 years. Repertoires were generated with immunoSEQ multiplex PCR, while TCRdb's copy carries only in-frame clones and drops some. The repertoire includes about 480,000 clones, roughly nine tenths of them detected once, and around 13% sits in the top ten. CDR1 is LGHNA, CDR2 YNFKEQ, per germline. With 0 bases removed from V and 1 base from J, the gap between germline ends came to 9 bases. The CDR3 spans 15 residues.

The chain combines TRBV4-2 with TRBJ1-2; D is uncertain. This sample comprised peripheral blood, obtained in a trial of Ad26.COV2.S vaccine versus placebo. The receptor was isolated from a person aged 18-65 years who received the Ad26.COV2.S COVID-19 vaccine or a placebo. The DNA of the CDR3 is TGTGCCAGCAGCCAAGATAAGTTAGTTAACTATGGCTACACCTTC. Its protein product is CASSQDKLVNYGYTF.